This TCR beta chain was sequenced during a study of esophageal squamous cell carcinoma under preoperative chemotherapy. The study's findings and limits: Paclitaxel-nedaplatin therapy caused immediate, substantial clonotype frequency changes.

TCRdb used MiXCR to reprocess the PCR reads, holding one entry per CDR3 protein. There are around 34,000 distinct CDR3 sequences in the sample; less than 65% occur only once, and roughly 25% lies in the top ten. This clonotype was detected many times. Its antigen is undetermined. Time point: after preoperative PTX-NDP chemotherapy. Patients received paclitaxel-nedaplatin as preoperative chemotherapy before surgery. There are 16 residues in the CDR3. Trimming cost V 0 bases and J 9 bases; bases outside gene matches: 7. From germline, CDR1 is SGHTA and CDR2 FQGNSA. The sample was taken from a patient given preoperative chemotherapy. The chain employs TRBV7-2 and TRBJ2-1, with 11 positions matching TRBD2. The sequence derives from a human donor with esophageal squamous cell carcinoma. The donor label of this sample is uncertain. In DNA, the CDR3 is TGTGCCAGCAGCTTAGCTAGCGGGGGGGCATTCGGTGAGCAGTTCTTC. The encoded protein is CASSLASGGAFGEQFF.